This entry concerns a single T cell receptor beta chain. Its antigen is unidentified. TCRdb keeps only in-frame clones here, not all; method: immunoSEQ multiplex PCR. The table shows approximately 240,000 clones, with around nine tenths occurring only once. This entry is derived from a study of Ad26.COV2.S vaccination and SARS-CoV-2 variants. With V trimmed by 6 bases and J by 4 bases, 9 bases remained unmatched. Germline CDR1 reads MDHEN; CDR2 reads SYDVKM. This CDR3 region has 17 residues. As for treatment: roughly 19 received Ad26.COV2.S at low or high dose, single or two shots; about 5 received placebo; per-sample allocation not given. All samples were drawn on day 63, counting from the first vaccine or placebo injection. The shot given was an Ad26 vector that makes Wuhan-strain SARS-CoV-2 spike. Study-level results: In vaccinated individuals, spike-specific CD8+ and CD4+ T cell responses reportedly displayed substantial breadth.

The chain carries TRBV28 and TRBJ2-6; 10 nucleotides agree with TRBD1. The TCR sequence derives from a person aged 18-65 years who received the Ad26.COV2.S COVID-19 vaccine or a placebo. The material was peripheral blood, obtained in a trial of Ad26.COV2.S vaccine versus placebo. CDR3 DNA: TGTGCCAGCAGGACAGGGGGCCCTGTAATGGGGGCCAACGTCCTGACTTTC. It yields the protein CASRTGGPVMGANVLTF.